The 20 T cell receptor beta chains reported below all come from one sample, sequenced in a study of blood T cells in healthy people across ages. PCR was performed a second time for about 7 to 11 cycles using a sample-barcoded 5' primer and a J-beta primer mix. Via MiXCR, TCRdb re-called the 5' RACE reads, giving one row per CDR3 protein. The sample has 1.4 million or so distinct CDR3 sequences, roughly two fifths seen once. Material: blood. The receptors here all came from a woman younger than 30 in good health.

This clonotype was recorded many times. This chain uses TRBV7-2 with TRBJ2-1; 8 nucleotides align to TRBD1. V lost 4 bases, J lost 1 base, and 6 bases stayed unmatched. This CDR3 has 16 residues. CDR1 is SGHTA and CDR2 is FQGNSA in the germline V gene. CDR3 residues: CASSWGTGNSYNEQFF. DNA for the CDR3: TGTGCCAGCAGCTGGGGGACAGGCAATTCCTACAATGAGCAGTTCTTC. Full variable domain (rest looked up from reference TRBV7-2 and TRBJ2-1): GAGVSQSPSNKVTEKGKDVELRCDPISGHTALYWYRQSLGQGLEFLIYFQGNSAPDKSGLPSDRFSAERTGGSVSTLTIQRTQQEDSAVYLCASSWGTGNSYNEQFFGPGTRLTVL.

V usage is TRBV12-3 or TRBV12-4 and J usage is TRBJ1-2; D gene unclear. The CDR3 extends over 13 amino acids. V dropped 1 base and J dropped 10 bases, with 13 bases sitting between them. The DNA of the CDR3 is TGTGCCAGCAGTTTAGGGATGGAGGGAGCCTACACCTTC. Translated: CASSLGMEGAYTF.

CDR3 DNA sequence: TGTGCCTGGAGTGTATTGGGGGGCGAGCAGTACTTC. This translates into CAWSVLGGEQYF. The V call is TRBV30, the J call TRBJ2-7, with a tentative D call TRBD2 (6 bases). Per germline, CDR1 GTSNPN and CDR2 SVGIG (reference sequence). The V end was cut by 0 bases, the J end by 6 bases, with 9 bases between. The CDR3 runs 12 residues.

The chain has TRBV12-3 or TRBV12-4 and TRBJ1-5, with D possibly matching TRBD1 (5 bases). Deletions cut 3 bases from V and 7 bases from J, with 25 bases between. This CDR3 has 18 amino acids. The DNA for the CDR3 is TGTGCCAGCAGTTTGGGGCAGGGAGGAGGTTCAGTCTGGCAGCCCCAGCATTTT. It yields the protein CASSLGQGGGSVWQPQHF.

This chain joins TRBV30 and TRBJ1-6; tentative D call: TRBD1 (5 bases). In germline, CDR1 is GTSNPN, CDR2 SVGIG (reference sequence). V was clipped by 5 bases and J by 3 bases, with 11 bases between them. This CDR3 is built from 14 residues. CDR3 residues: CAWAGNFYNSPLHF. CDR3 nucleotide sequence: TGTGCCTGGGCAGGGAATTTCTATAATTCACCCCTCCACTTT.

Regarding this clonotype: A clone one base away is much larger, so this may be a read error. The chain combines TRBV27 with TRBJ2-1; no clear D. The J call is doubtful: the DNA matches TRBJ2-7 better. The germline V gene has CDR1 MNHEY and CDR2 SMNVEV (reference sequence). The CDR3 sequence is 16 residues long. This CDR3 reads CASSLSWRSSYNEQYF. The CDR3 DNA reads TGTGCCAGCAGTTTATCATGGCGGAGCTCCTACAATGAGCAGTACTTC.

With respect to this clonotype: This may arise from a read error, as a much more abundant clone is one base away. A read error is likely, as this CDR3 ends without the conserved phenylalanine or tryptophan. For the CDR3, the DNA is TGTGCCAGCAGTTACGCCCAAGAGACCCAGTACTTA. This codes for CASSYAQETQYL. This chain uses TRBV6-2 or TRBV6-3 with TRBJ2-5; D unresolved. The germline gives CDR1 MNHEY, CDR2 SVGEGT. The V gene lost 2 bases and the J gene lost 1 base, with 2 bases spanning the gap. CDR3 length: 12 residues.

The rearrangement joins TRBV12-3 or TRBV12-4 to TRBJ2-4, with a possible D match to TRBD2 (5 bases). Trimming pared 7 bases from V and 0 bases from J, leaving 13 bases between. This CDR3 is built from 15 residues. The CDR3 protein is CASTEGGLAKNIQYF. The CDR3 bases are TGTGCCAGCACCGAAGGAGGTCTAGCCAAAAACATTCAGTACTTC.

This CDR3 reads CASRPTGANTEAFF. In DNA, the CDR3 is TGTGCCAGCAGACCAACCGGGGCAAACACTGAAGCTTTCTTT. V gene TRBV2 combines with J gene TRBJ1-1, with D perhaps matching TRBD1 (5 bases). Between the trimmed V and J ends, which lost 6 bases and 2 bases, there was a span of 13 bases. The CDR3 loop spans 14 amino acids. In germline, CDR1 is SNHLY, CDR2 FYNNEI.

Notes on this clonotype: A much bigger clone sits one base away, suggesting this may be a read error. J is TRBJ2-5 and V is TRBV27, with 11 bases fitting TRBD2. The germline CDR1 and CDR2 sequences are MNHEY and SMNVEV (reference sequence). Trimming cost V 0 bases and J 0 bases; bases outside gene matches: 6. The CDR3 length is 18 residues. CDR3 coding DNA: TGTGCCAGCAGTTTATCGATGAATAGCGGGAGGGACCAAGAGACCCAGTACTTC. Its translation: CASSLSMNSGRDQETQYF.

The gene calls are TRBV12-5 and TRBJ2-1; D possibly uses TRBD1 or TRBD2 (5 bases each). Per the germline V gene, CDR1 is LGHNT and CDR2 is FRNRAP. Trimming took off 4 bases at V and 0 bases at J, with 10 bases between the two ends. CDR3 length equals 15 residues. CDR3: CASGSPGSSYNEQFF. The DNA of the CDR3 is TGTGCTAGTGGTTCCCCAGGGAGCTCCTACAATGAGCAGTTCTTC.

CDR3 loop: CASSLYIAHEQFF. As DNA, the CDR3 is TGTGCCAGCAGCTTGTATATAGCCCATGAGCAGTTCTTC. V and J are TRBV5-6 and TRBJ2-1; no clear D. The CDR3 spans 13 residues. Germline V lookup: CDR1 SGHDT, CDR2 YYEEEE. The V gene lost 1 base and the J gene lost 8 bases, with 10 bases spanning the gap. The complete variable domain, with remaining parts taken from reference TRBV5-6 and TRBJ2-1, reads DAGVTQSPTHLIKTRGQQVTLRCSPKSGHDTVSWYQQALGQGPQFIFQYYEEEERQRGNFPDRFSGHQFPNYSSELNVNALLLGDSALYLCASSLYIAHEQFFGPGTRLTVL.

This clonotype has more than one count but fewer than ten. The chain has TRBV7-9 and TRBJ1-2; possibly TRBD1 for D (5 bases). Deletions cut 4 bases from V and 6 bases from J, with 12 bases between. This CDR3 is built from 13 residues. CDR1 is SEHNR, CDR2 FQNEAQ, per germline (reference sequence). In DNA form, the CDR3 reads TGTGCCAGCAGCTGGGACTTTTCCAATGGCTACACCTTC. Residues: CASSWDFSNGYTF.

Written as DNA, the CDR3 is TGTGCCAGCAGCTATACCCCGACTAGCGGGGGGAGCACAGATACGCAGTATTTT. Encoded protein: CASSYTPTSGGSTDTQYF. J is TRBJ2-3 and V is TRBV2, with 13 bases matching TRBD2. V lost 6 bases, J lost 0 bases, and 9 bases stayed unmatched. This CDR3 is 18 amino acids long. Germline lookup yields CDR1 SNHLY and CDR2 FYNNEI. The full variable domain, rest sourced from reference TRBV2 and TRBJ2-3, is EPEVTQTPSHQVTQMGQEVILRCVPISNHLYFYWYRQILGQKVEFLVSFYNNEISEKSEIFDDQFSVERPDGSNFTLKIRSTKLEDSAMYFCASSYTPTSGGSTDTQYFGPGTRLTVL.

This chain uses TRBV20-1 with TRBJ2-1; no clear D gene. The V end was cut by 3 bases, the J end by 3 bases, with 9 bases between. The germline V gene has CDR1 DFQATT and CDR2 SNEGSKA (reference sequence). This CDR3 spans 13 amino acids. DNA of the CDR3: TGCAGTGCTAGCGGGCCCAGCTACAATGAGCAGTTCTTC. It yields the protein CSASGPSYNEQFF.

The chain has TRBV27 and TRBJ1-4, with TRBD1 matching 9 bases. The V gene end was trimmed by 4 bases and the J gene end by 5 bases; junction bases not matched to a gene: 5. The germline CDR1 and CDR2 sequences are MNHEY and SMNVEV (reference sequence). This CDR3 is built from 15 residues. This CDR3 is CASSSWTGDNEKLFF. The CDR3 DNA follows: TGTGCCAGCAGTTCCTGGACAGGGGACAATGAAAAACTGTTTTTT.

The chain joins TRBV2 to TRBJ2-1; D uncertain. From germline, CDR1 is SNHLY and CDR2 FYNNEI. There are 15 residues in the CDR3. V lost 3 bases to trimming and J lost 1 base, with 10 bases between them. The CDR3: CASSDGCGSYNEQFF. For the CDR3, the DNA is TGTGCCAGCAGTGACGGGTGTGGGTCCTACAATGAGCAGTTCTTC.

The sample holds a few counts of this clonotype. The chain combines TRBV20-1 with TRBJ1-1; unclear D gene. Per germline, CDR1 DFQATT and CDR2 SNEGSKA (reference sequence). The CDR3 totals 18 residues. Deletions cut 4 bases from V and 0 bases from J, with 24 bases between. The CDR3 sequence: CSANHLEGRVTLNTEAFF. The CDR3 DNA follows: TGCAGTGCTAACCATCTCGAAGGGCGAGTAACACTGAACACTGAAGCTTTCTTT.

CDR3 loop: CASSLRGAVEETQYF. For the CDR3, the DNA is TGTGCCAGCAGCTTACGGGGCGCCGTGGAGGAGACCCAGTACTTC. The gene calls are TRBV7-2 and TRBJ2-5; D possibly matches TRBD1 or TRBD2 (5 bases each). There are 15 residues in the CDR3. Trimming stripped 2 bases from V and 5 bases from J, with 15 bases between. CDR1 is SGHTA, CDR2 FQGNSA, per germline.

This clonotype was picked up a small number of times. The chain carries TRBV27 and TRBJ2-7; D may be TRBD2 (6 bases). CDR1 MNHEY and CDR2 SMNVEV come from the germline V gene (reference sequence). Trimming cost V 4 bases and J 3 bases, with 13 bases left between them. The CDR3 consists of 14 residues. DNA of the CDR3: TGTGCCAGCAGTTGGAGGGTGAAGGGCTACGAGCAGTACTTC. Its protein is CASSWRVKGYEQYF.